A selection of T cell receptor beta chains follows, all from one sample in a study of blood T cells in healthy people across ages. TCRdb re-called the 5' RACE reads through MiXCR, storing one row per CDR3 protein. The table lists 650,000 or so distinct CDR3 sequences, around 52% of them singletons. The specimen sequenced was blood. The receptors shown here come from a woman older than 75 in good health. CDR3s include the opening cysteine and the closing phenylalanine or tryptophan. A D gene is named only where the DNA matches it firmly. Clone size is not always given. Where it is, it says once, few, many or a class for expanded clones.

d_gene,j_gene,abundance,v_gene,CDR3aa,CDR3nt
NA,TRBJ1-2,many,TRBV5-5,CASSSPGNYGYTF,TGTGCCAGCAGCTCCCCAGGCAACTATGGCTACACCTTC
TRBD1,TRBJ1-2,NA,TRBV10-3,CAIRQGPSNYGYTF,TGTGCCATCAGACAGGGGCCCTCTAACTATGGCTACACCTTC
TRBD1,TRBJ2-2,many,TRBV6-5,CASKYPRQGFGELFF,TGTGCCAGCAAATATCCACGACAGGGGTTCGGGGAGCTGTTTTTT
NA,TRBJ2-3,many,TRBV12-3/TRBV12-4,CASSSYTMRGADTQYF,TGTGCCAGCAGCTCCTATACGATGCGGGGCGCAGATACGCAGTATTTT
TRBD2,TRBJ2-7,NA,TRBV7-8,CASSLPSGSHNEQYF,TGTGCCAGCAGCTTACCTAGCGGGTCACACAATGAGCAGTACTTC
TRBD1,TRBJ1-6,once,TRBV2,CASSVRQGVSPLHF,TGTGCCAGCAGTGTGAGACAGGGGGTTTCACCCCTCCACTTT
NA,TRBJ2-3,few,TRBV27,CASRESGPDTQYF,TGTGCCAGCAGGGAAAGTGGCCCAGATACGCAGTATTTT
TRBD2,TRBJ2-3,NA,TRBV20-1,CSAERTSGLTDTQYF,TGCAGTGCTGAGCGGACTAGCGGGCTGACAGATACGCAGTATTTT
NA,TRBJ2-5,NA,TRBV30,CAWSNNQGFNEQYF,TGTGCCTGGAGTAATAATCAGGGGTTCAATGAGCAGTACTTC
NA,TRBJ1-2,many,TRBV5-1,CASSERRNYGYTF,TGCGCCAGCAGCGAGCGGAGGAACTATGGCTACACCTTC
TRBD2,TRBJ2-2,many,TRBV6-5,CASSYSRPTRGGTGELFF,TGTGCCAGCAGTTACTCGAGGCCGACTAGGGGAGGGACCGGGGAGCTGTTTTTT
NA,TRBJ1-1,few,TRBV12-3/TRBV12-4,CASSATPGTEAFF,TGTGCCAGCAGCGCGACCCCAGGGACTGAAGCTTTCTTT
NA,TRBJ1-4,few,TRBV6-6,CASMLTTNEKLFF,TGTGCCAGCATGTTAACAACTAATGAAAAACTGTTTTTT
TRBD1,TRBJ2-7,NA,TRBV29-1,CSVGRQGSTYEQYF,TGCAGCGTTGGGCGACAGGGTTCGACGTACGAGCAGTACTTC
TRBD1,TRBJ1-2,NA,TRBV9,CASSVLGTGDGYTF,TGTGCCAGCAGCGTACTCGGGACAGGGGATGGCTACACCTTC
NA,TRBJ1-2,NA,TRBV5-1,CASSLEQWEDGYTF,TGCGCCAGCAGCTTGGAACAGTGGGAAGATGGCTACACCTTC
NA,TRBJ2-1,NA,TRBV6-4,CASSAQGYKGNEQFF,TGTGCCAGCAGTGCTCAGGGTTATAAGGGGAATGAGCAGTTCTTC
NA,TRBJ2-4,NA,TRBV2,CASSEVRGLAKNIQYF,TGTGCCAGCAGTGAAGTCCGGGGGCTAGCCAAAAACATTCAGTACTTC
TRBD1,TRBJ2-4,NA,TRBV6-2/TRBV6-3,CASRTQGVEDIQYF,TGTGCCAGCAGGACACAGGGGGTGGAGGACATTCAGTACTTC
NA,TRBJ2-1,NA,TRBV7-6,CASSLAGQEQFF,TGTGCCAGCAGCTTAGCAGGTCAAGAGCAGTTCTTC
NA,TRBJ1-2,NA,TRBV5-1,CASSLIEGSYGYTF,TGCGCCAGCAGCTTGATTGAGGGATCCTATGGCTACACCTTC
TRBD1,TRBJ2-6,NA,TRBV4-2,CASRWTGPNPAGANVLTF,TGTGCCAGCAGATGGACAGGGCCGAATCCCGCAGGGGCCAACGTCCTGACTTTC
TRBD2,TRBJ2-5,NA,TRBV5-1,CASSLSSGGFETQYF,TGCGCCAGCAGCTTGTCTAGCGGCGGGTTCGAGACCCAGTACTTC
NA,TRBJ1-4,few,TRBV5-1,CASSFGTTTNEKLFF,TGCGCCAGCAGCTTTGGGACGACAACTAATGAAAAACTGTTTTTT
NA,TRBJ2-5,NA,TRBV27,CASSLRPSVAQYF,TGTGCCAGCAGTTTACGTCCGTCAGTGGCCCAGTACTTC
NA,TRBJ2-3,NA,TRBV20-1,CSAWRPGPDTQYF,TGCAGTGCGTGGAGACCTGGGCCAGATACGCAGTATTTT
TRBD1,TRBJ2-1,NA,TRBV12-3/TRBV12-4,CASQGARNEQFF,TGTGCCAGCCAGGGGGCTCGGAATGAGCAGTTCTTC
NA,TRBJ2-2,NA,TRBV6-6,CASSYSKALTELFF,TGTGCCAGCAGTTACTCGAAAGCACTGACGGAGCTGTTTTTT
NA,TRBJ2-1,NA,TRBV28,CASLARATREQFF,TGTGCCAGTCTAGCGAGAGCCACTAGGGAGCAGTTCTTC
TRBD1,TRBJ1-5,NA,TRBV7-2,CASSLRTGVGQPQHF,TGTGCCAGCAGCTTAAGGACAGGGGTGGGTCAGCCCCAGCATTTT
TRBD2,TRBJ2-5,NA,TRBV29-1,CSVDIRGGRETQYF,TGCAGCGTTGACATCCGGGGGGGCCGGGAGACCCAGTACTTC
TRBD2,TRBJ2-5,NA,TRBV9,CASSPPGVAGEETQYF,TGTGCCAGCAGCCCCCCTGGAGTCGCGGGAGAGGAGACCCAGTACTTC
TRBD2,TRBJ2-1,many,TRBV4-2,CASSPPVAGRPNEQFF,TGTGCCAGCAGCCCCCCGGTAGCGGGCAGACCCAATGAGCAGTTCTTC
NA,TRBJ1-4,few,TRBV3-1,CASSQVPGRAGSNEKLFF,TGTGCCAGCAGCCAAGTGCCTGGGAGGGCAGGATCTAATGAAAAACTGTTTTTT
NA,TRBJ2-1,NA,TRBV20-1,CSATPTGVGEQFF,TGCAGTGCTACTCCCACCGGGGTGGGTGAGCAGTTCTTC
NA,TRBJ1-2,many,TRBV24-1,CATSARNYGYTF,TGTGCCACCAGTGCCAGAAACTATGGCTACACCTTC
NA,TRBJ2-6,NA,TRBV7-3,CASSPHRFGANALTF,TGTGCCAGCAGCCCGCACAGGTTTGGGGCCAACGCCCTGACTTTC
TRBD1,TRBJ1-1,NA,TRBV7-9,CASSSADRVDTEAFF,TGTGCCAGCAGCTCCGCGGACAGGGTCGACACTGAAGCTTTCTTT
NA,TRBJ1-1,NA,TRBV20-1,CSARIPVALHTEAFF,TGCAGTGCTAGGATACCCGTCGCTCTTCACACTGAAGCTTTCTTT
NA,TRBJ2-5,NA,TRBV12-3/TRBV12-4,CASSRPSYTQETQYF,TGTGCCAGCAGCCGCCCATCCTACACCCAAGAGACCCAGTACTTC